The present TCR beta chain was sequenced within a study of shared clonotypes between healthy human individuals. This CDR3 has 14 residues. V lost 10 bases and J 3 bases, leaving 19 bases between the germline ends. CDR1 is SEHNR and CDR2 is FQNEAQ in the germline V gene (reference sequence). CD45RO-negative CD8 cells positively selected for CCR7 made up the naive population, which excluded terminally differentiated effector memory CD45RA+ cells. When replicate PCRs were run on sorted subsets, they used 150 to 200 ng DNA, around 33,000 T cell genomes. Source study methods: For the immunoSEQ data, sequences were junction-only without quality scores, so filtering differed. Some clones are missing from TCRdb's copy, which holds only in-frame ones; the method was immunoSEQ multiplex PCR. V and J calls and clone size are given by that table; D and trimming were obtained from the DNA. The sample includes more than 2 million clones, just under 95% of them seen just once.

This receptor was taken from a man aged 18 to 30 in good health. Some clones in this sample may be carry-over from other donors' samples. Material: naive CD8+ T cells from PBMCs. The rearrangement links TRBV7-9 to TRBJ2-7; possibly TRBD1 for D (6 bases). CDR3 loop: CATEKPGHFYEQYF. CDR3 coding DNA: TGTGCCACCGAAAAACCGGGACACTTCTACGAGCAGTACTTC.